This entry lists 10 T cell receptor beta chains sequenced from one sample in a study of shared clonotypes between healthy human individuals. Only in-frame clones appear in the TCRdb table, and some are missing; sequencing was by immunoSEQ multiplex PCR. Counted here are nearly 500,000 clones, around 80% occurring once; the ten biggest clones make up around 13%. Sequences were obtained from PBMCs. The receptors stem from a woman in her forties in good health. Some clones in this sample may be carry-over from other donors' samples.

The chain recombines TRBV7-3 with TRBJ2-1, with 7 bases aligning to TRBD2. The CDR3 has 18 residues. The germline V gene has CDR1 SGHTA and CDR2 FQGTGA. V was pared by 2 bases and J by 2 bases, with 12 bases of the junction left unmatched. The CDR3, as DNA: TGTGCCAGCAGCTTATTGGGCGGGAGAGGAGGGGCCTACAATGAGCAGTTCTTC. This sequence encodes CASSLLGGRGGAYNEQFF.

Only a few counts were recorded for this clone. The CDR3 reads CASTPGFYEQYF. The CDR3 nucleotides read TGTGCCAGCACCCCTGGCTTCTACGAGCAGTACTTC. V is TRBV28 and J is TRBJ2-7; the D is unclear. Germline V lookup: CDR1 MDHEN, CDR2 SYDVKM. CDR3 length equals 12 residues. Trimming left V 7 bases short and J 3 bases short, with 10 bases between.

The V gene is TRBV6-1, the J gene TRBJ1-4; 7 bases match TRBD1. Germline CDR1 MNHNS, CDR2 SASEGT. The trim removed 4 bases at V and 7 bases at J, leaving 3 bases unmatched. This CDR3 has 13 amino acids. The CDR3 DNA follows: TGTGCCAGCAGTGGGAACAGGGGTGAAAAACTGTTTTTT. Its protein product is CASSGNRGEKLFF.

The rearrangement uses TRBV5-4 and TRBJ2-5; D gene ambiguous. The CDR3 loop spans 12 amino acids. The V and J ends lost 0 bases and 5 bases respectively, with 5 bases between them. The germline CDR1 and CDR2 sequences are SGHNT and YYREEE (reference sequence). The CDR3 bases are TGTGCCAGCAGCTTGGCCTTGGAGACCCAGTACTTC. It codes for CASSLALETQYF.

The CDR3 loop reads CATEREFSGNTIYF. In nucleotides, the CDR3 is TGTGCCACCGAAAGGGAGTTCTCTGGAAACACCATATATTTT. The chain employs TRBV28 and TRBJ1-3; D is uncertain. Germline values: CDR1 MDHEN, CDR2 SYDVKM. There are 14 residues in the CDR3. With 10 bases removed from V and 0 bases from J, the gap between germline ends came to 13 bases. Using reference TRBV28 and TRBJ1-3 for the parts outside the CDR3, the full variable domain is DVKVTQSSRYLVKRTGEKVFLECVQDMDHENMFWYRQDPGLGLRLIYFSYDVKMKEKGDIPEGYSVSREKKERFSLILESASTNQTSMYLCATEREFSGNTIYFGEGSWLTVV.

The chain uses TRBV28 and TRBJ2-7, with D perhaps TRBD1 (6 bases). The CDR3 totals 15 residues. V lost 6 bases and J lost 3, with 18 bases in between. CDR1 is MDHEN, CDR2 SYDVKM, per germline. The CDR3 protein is CASRPPTGSRYEQYF. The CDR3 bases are TGTGCCAGCAGACCTCCTACAGGGTCCCGCTACGAGCAGTACTTC.

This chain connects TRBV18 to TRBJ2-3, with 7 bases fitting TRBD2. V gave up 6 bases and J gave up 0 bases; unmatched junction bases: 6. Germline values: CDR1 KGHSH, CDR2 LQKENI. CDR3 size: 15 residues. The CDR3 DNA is TGTGCCAGCTCCCAAGGGAGGGCCAGCACAGATACGCAGTATTTT. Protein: CASSQGRASTDTQYF.

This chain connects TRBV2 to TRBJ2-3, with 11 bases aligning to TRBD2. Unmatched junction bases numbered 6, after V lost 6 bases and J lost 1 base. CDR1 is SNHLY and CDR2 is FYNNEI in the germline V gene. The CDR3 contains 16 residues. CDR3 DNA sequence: TGTGCCAGCAGGGGTACTAGCGGGAGTGGCACAGATACGCAGTATTTT. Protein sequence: CASRGTSGSGTDTQYF. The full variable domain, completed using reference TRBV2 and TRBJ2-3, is EPEVTQTPSHQVTQMGQEVILRCVPISNHLYFYWYRQILGQKVEFLVSFYNNEISEKSEIFDDQFSVERPDGSNFTLKIRSTKLEDSAMYFCASRGTSGSGTDTQYFGPGTRLTVL.

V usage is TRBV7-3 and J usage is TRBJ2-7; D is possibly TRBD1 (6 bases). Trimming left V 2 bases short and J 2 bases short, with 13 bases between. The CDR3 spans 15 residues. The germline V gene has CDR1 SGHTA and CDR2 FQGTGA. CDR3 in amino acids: CASSLQGISPYEQYF. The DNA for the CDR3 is TGTGCCAGCAGCTTACAGGGGATCAGCCCCTACGAGCAGTACTTC.

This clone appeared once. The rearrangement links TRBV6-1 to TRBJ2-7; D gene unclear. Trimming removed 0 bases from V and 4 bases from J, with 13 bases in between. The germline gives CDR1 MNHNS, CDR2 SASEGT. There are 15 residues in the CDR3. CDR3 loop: CASSEATGRGYEQYF. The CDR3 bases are TGTGCCAGCAGTGAAGCTACGGGCCGAGGTTACGAGCAGTACTTC.